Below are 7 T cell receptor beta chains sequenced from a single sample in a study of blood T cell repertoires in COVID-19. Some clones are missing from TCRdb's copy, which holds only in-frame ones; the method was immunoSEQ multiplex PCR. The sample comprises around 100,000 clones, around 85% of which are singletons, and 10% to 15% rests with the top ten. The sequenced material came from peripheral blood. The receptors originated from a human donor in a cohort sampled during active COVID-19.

CDR3 DNA sequence: TGTGCCAGCTCACCCGAGGCTAAAGGGGCTCAGCCCCAGCATTTT. Residues: CASSPEAKGAQPQHF. This chain connects TRBV18 to TRBJ1-5; tentatively, D is TRBD1 (5 bases). V was pared by 3 bases and J by 6 bases, with 15 bases between. Germline V gene lookup returns CDR1 KGHSH and CDR2 LQKENI. The CDR3 covers 15 residues. Based on the CDR3 plus reference TRBV18 and TRBJ1-5, the full variable domain is NAGVMQNPRHLVRRRGQEARLRCSPMKGHSHVYWYRQLPEEGLKFMVYLQKENIIDESGMPKERFSAEFPKEGPSILRIQQVVRGDSAAYFCASSPEAKGAQPQHFGDGTRLSIL.

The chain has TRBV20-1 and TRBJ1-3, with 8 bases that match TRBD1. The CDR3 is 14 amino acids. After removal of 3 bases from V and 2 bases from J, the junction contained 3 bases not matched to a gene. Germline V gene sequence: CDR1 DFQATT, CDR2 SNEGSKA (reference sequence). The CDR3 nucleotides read TGCAGTGCTAGTAGGGGACAGGCTGGAAACACCATATATTTT. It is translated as CSASRGQAGNTIYF.

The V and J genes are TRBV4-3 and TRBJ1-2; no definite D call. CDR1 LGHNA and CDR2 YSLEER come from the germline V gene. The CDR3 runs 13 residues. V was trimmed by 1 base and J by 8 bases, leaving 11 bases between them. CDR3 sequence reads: CASSQVDGVGYTF. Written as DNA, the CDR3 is TGCGCCAGCAGCCAAGTAGACGGGGTAGGCTACACCTTC.

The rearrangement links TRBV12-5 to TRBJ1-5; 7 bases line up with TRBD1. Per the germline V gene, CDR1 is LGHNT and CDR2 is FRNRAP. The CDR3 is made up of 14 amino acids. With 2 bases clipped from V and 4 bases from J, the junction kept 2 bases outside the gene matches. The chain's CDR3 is CASGLIQGNQPQHF. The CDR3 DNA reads TGTGCTAGTGGTTTGATACAGGGGAATCAGCCCCAGCATTTT.

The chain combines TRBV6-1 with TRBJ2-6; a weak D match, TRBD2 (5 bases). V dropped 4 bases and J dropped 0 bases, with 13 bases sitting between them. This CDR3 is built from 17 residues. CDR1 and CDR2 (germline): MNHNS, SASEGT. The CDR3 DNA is TGTGCCAGCAGTGTGGCCGGGCGGGTCTCTGGGGCCAACGTCCTGACTTTC. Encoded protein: CASSVAGRVSGANVLTF.

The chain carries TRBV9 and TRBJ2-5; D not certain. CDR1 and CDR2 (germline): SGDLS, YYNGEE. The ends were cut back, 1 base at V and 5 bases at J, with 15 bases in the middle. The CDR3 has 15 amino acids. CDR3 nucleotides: TGTGCCAGCAGCGTATGGAGCGCCCTTGGGGAGACCCAGTACTTC. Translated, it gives CASSVWSALGETQYF.

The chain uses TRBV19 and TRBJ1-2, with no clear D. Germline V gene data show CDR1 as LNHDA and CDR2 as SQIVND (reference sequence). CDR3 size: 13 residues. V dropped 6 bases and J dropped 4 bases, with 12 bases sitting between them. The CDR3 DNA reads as TGTGCCAGTAGCCCAAACAGATTCTATGGCTACACCTTC. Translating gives CASSPNRFYGYTF.